Presented here are 6 T cell receptor beta chains from one specimen sequenced in a study of T cell responses to AZD1222 COVID-19 vaccine. Using immunoSEQ multiplex PCR, the repertoire was profiled, and TCRdb retains in-frame clones only, with some absent. The sample includes roughly 80,000 clones, about nine tenths of them seen just once. The source material was peripheral blood, sampled 28 days after the second AZD1222 dose. The receptors here all came from an adult who received the AZD1222 COVID-19 vaccine.

The V gene is TRBV7-2, the J gene TRBJ2-2, with 8 bases fitting TRBD2. CDR1 and CDR2 (germline): SGHTA, FQGNSA. CDR3 length equals 13 residues. J gave up 7 bases and V 5 bases, and 3 bases lay outside the gene matches. CDR3 nucleotides: TGTGCCAGCAGCCCCGGGAGGGACGGGGAGCTGTTTTTT. This sequence encodes CASSPGRDGELFF. The full variable domain, rest sourced from reference TRBV7-2 and TRBJ2-2, is GAGVSQSPSNKVTEKGKDVELRCDPISGHTALYWYRQSLGQGLEFLIYFQGNSAPDKSGLPSDRFSAERTGGSVSTLTIQRTQQEDSAVYLCASSPGRDGELFFGEGSRLTVL.

The chain joins TRBV6-5 to TRBJ1-1, with D tentatively TRBD1 (5 bases). From germline, CDR1 is MNHEY and CDR2 SVGAGI. Trimming cost V 5 bases and J 4 bases, with 17 bases left between them. The CDR3 is 15 residues long. In DNA form, the CDR3 reads TGTGCCAGCAGTCCACCGGGGGGGGTGGGCACTGAAGCTTTCTTT. It encodes CASSPPGGVGTEAFF.

This sequence joins TRBV9 and TRBJ1-2; 9 nucleotides match TRBD1. The CDR3 is made up of 16 amino acids. J was trimmed by 8 bases and V by 0 bases; bases with no gene match: 11. The germline V gene has CDR1 SGDLS and CDR2 YYNGEE. CDR3 sequence (DNA): TGTGCCAGCAGCGTAGAAAGGGAACAGGGGGCAACGGGCTACACCTTC. This encodes CASSVEREQGATGYTF.

This rearrangement joins TRBV4-1 to TRBJ1-4, with D unclear. The germline gives CDR1 MGHRA, CDR2 YSYEKL. V gave up 2 bases and J gave up 1 base, with 14 bases separating them. The CDR3 loop spans 17 amino acids. The CDR3 is CASSQLNARKTNEKLFF. CDR3 coding DNA: TGCGCCAGCAGCCAACTAAACGCACGGAAAACTAATGAAAAACTGTTTTTT.

This clone was observed a single time. The chain combines TRBV7-9 with TRBJ1-4; D is ambiguous. CDR1 SEHNR and CDR2 FQNEAQ come from the germline V gene (reference sequence). CDR3 size: 12 residues. Trimming removed 3 bases from V and 10 bases from J, with 9 bases in between. The CDR3 nucleotides read TGTGCCAGCAGCTTGCTTAGTGCAAAACTGTTTTTT. Its protein is CASSLLSAKLFF. The whole variable domain, filled in from reference TRBV7-9 and TRBJ1-4, reads DTGVSQNPRHKITKRGQNVTFRCDPISEHNRLYWYRQTLGQGPEFLTYFQNEAQLEKSRLLSDRFSAERPKGSFSTLEIQRTEQGDSAMYLCASSLLSAKLFFGSGTQLSVL.

This chain uses TRBV29-1 with TRBJ1-3, with TRBD1 matching 7 bases. The length of the CDR3 is 14 residues. Germline V gives CDR1 SQVTM, CDR2 ANQGSEA. V dropped 1 base and J dropped 3; count of bases not matched to a gene: 3. CDR3 protein: CSVEGDRVGNTIYF. CDR3 DNA: TGCAGCGTTGAAGGCGACAGGGTTGGAAACACCATATATTTT.